The T cell receptor (beta chain) described here comes from a study of cytomegalovirus exposure and HLA in healthy donors. Overall study results and limits: There were a few CMV-associated chains whose specificity for CMV antigens was confirmed in vitro. In a later analysis, common viral pathogens appeared linked to several of the most significant clusters.

Germline-derived CDR1 and CDR2 are SNHLY and FYNNEI. The CDR3 totals 16 residues. With 9 bases clipped from V and 0 bases from J, the junction kept 4 bases outside the gene matches. For this clone: What it recognizes is unknown.

PCR used 60 Vbeta primers and 13 Jbeta primers. Data came from immunoSEQ multiplex PCR; TCRdb stores just in-frame clones and leaves some out. The sample consists of approximately 140,000 clones, roughly 75% of them appearing once. This sequence originates from a man aged 40-55 years in good health and CMV-seronegative. The genes are TRBV2 and TRBJ2-6, with 11 bases that match TRBD1. Sequencing was carried out using PBMCs. DNA for the CDR3: TGTGCCAGTGGGACAGGGGGTTTCTCTGGGGCCAACGTCCTGACTTTC. Translated: CASGTGGFSGANVLTF.